One T cell receptor beta chain is described in this entry. Its antigen remains unidentified. This specimen belongs to a study of cytomegalovirus exposure and HLA in healthy donors. The PCR was carried out with 60 Vbeta primers and 13 Jbeta primers. Clones were read by immunoSEQ multiplex PCR, and TCRdb kept only the in-frame ones, dropping some. The table lists about 120,000 clones, approximately 80% of them singletons. The germline V gene encodes CDR1 MNHEY and CDR2 SMNVEV (reference sequence). The CDR3 is 13 amino acids. Trimming shortened V by 5 bases and J by 7 bases, and 15 bases separated the two germline ends. Points from the study as a whole: TCR beta sequences reportedly predicted the HLA-A and HLA-B alleles of most subjects accurately.

The material sequenced was PBMCs. This rearrangement joins TRBV27 to TRBJ2-7; D is perhaps TRBD1 (6 bases). The TCR sequence derives from a woman under 30 in good health and CMV-seropositive. CDR3 coding DNA: TGTGCCAGCAGTCCAAGGGGGTTTGGGGAGCAGTACTTC. It yields the protein CASSPRGFGEQYF.